This T cell receptor beta chain was sequenced during a study of type 1 regulatory T cells. Study-wide context: T-allo10 is an in vitro-generated, Tr1-enriched CD4 T cell product specific for alloantigen.

The graft donor-derived T-allo10 cells reportedly recognize host alloantigens, are anergic, and suppress alloantigen-specifically. To note about this clonotype: Its antigen remains unknown.

The CDR3 consists of 14 residues. Trimming shortened V by 9 bases and J by 4 bases, and 18 bases separated the two germline ends. Germline V lookup: CDR1 MGHRA, CDR2 YSYEKL. TCRdb called the reads again in MiXCR, with one record for every CDR3 protein. The sample has around 69,000 distinct CDR3 sequences, around 63% seen once. This clonotype originated in a human donor in good health. This sequence joins TRBV4-1 and TRBJ2-5; D may match TRBD1 or TRBD2 (5 bases each). The sequenced material came from cultured T cells, either the whole culture or a sorted T cell fraction (not recorded which). The subset denotes: Tr1-enriched cell product generated in vitro against host alloantigens. This CDR3 reads CASRVGVDRETQYF. The CDR3 DNA reads TGCGCCAGTCGTGTGGGGGTAGATAGAGAGACCCAGTACTTC.